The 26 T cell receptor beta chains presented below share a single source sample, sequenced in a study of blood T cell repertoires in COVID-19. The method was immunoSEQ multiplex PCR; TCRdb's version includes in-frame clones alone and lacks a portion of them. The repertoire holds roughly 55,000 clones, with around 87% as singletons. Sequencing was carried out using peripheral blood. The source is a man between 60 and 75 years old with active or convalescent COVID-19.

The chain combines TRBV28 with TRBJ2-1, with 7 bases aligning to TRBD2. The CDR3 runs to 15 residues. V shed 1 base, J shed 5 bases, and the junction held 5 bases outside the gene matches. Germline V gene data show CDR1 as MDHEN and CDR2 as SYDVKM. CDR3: CASSLYGGGHNEQFF. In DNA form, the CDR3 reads TGTGCCAGCAGTTTATACGGGGGAGGGCACAATGAGCAGTTCTTC.

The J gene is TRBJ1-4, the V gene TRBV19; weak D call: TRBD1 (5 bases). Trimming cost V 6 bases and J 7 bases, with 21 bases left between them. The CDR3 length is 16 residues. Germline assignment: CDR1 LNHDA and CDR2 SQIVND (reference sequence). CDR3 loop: CASSSGENSLGEKLFF. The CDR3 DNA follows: TGTGCCAGTAGCTCGGGGGAGAACTCCCTTGGTGAAAAACTGTTTTTT.

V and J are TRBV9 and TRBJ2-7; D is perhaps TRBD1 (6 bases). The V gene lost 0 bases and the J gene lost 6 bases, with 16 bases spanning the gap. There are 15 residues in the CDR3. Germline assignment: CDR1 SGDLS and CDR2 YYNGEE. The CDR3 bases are TGTGCCAGCAGCGTAGAGGGTACAGGGTATAGCGAGCAGTACTTC. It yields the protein CASSVEGTGYSEQYF.

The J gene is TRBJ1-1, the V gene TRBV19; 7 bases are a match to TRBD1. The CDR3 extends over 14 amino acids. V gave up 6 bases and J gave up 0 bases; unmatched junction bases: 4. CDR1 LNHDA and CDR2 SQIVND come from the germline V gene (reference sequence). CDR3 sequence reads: CASRRTGMNTEAFF. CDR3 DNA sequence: TGTGCCAGTAGGCGGACAGGAATGAACACTGAAGCTTTCTTT.

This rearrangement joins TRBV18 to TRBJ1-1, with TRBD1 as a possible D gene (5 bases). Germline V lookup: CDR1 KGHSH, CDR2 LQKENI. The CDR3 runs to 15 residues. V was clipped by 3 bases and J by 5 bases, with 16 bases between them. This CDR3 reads CASSPGSGTLTEAFF. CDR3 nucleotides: TGTGCCAGCTCACCGGGGTCGGGGACTTTGACTGAAGCTTTCTTT.

As DNA, the CDR3 is TGTGCCAGCAGCTTGGGGCGGGTAAGCTCCTACAATGAGCAGTTCTTC. Protein product: CASSLGRVSSYNEQFF. The chain uses TRBV5-6 and TRBJ2-1; D is possibly TRBD2 (5 bases). V lost 0 bases and J lost 0, with 10 bases in between. Germline CDR1 SGHDT, CDR2 YYEEEE. The CDR3 is made up of 16 amino acids.

Here the CDR3 DNA reads TGTGCCAGCAGTTTACAGGGCGATCAGCCCCAGCATTTT. It codes for CASSLQGDQPQHF. The V and J genes are TRBV12-3 or TRBV12-4 and TRBJ1-5; D may be TRBD1 (5 bases). Trimming removed 2 bases at V and 5 bases at J, with 7 bases between. The CDR3 covers 13 residues.

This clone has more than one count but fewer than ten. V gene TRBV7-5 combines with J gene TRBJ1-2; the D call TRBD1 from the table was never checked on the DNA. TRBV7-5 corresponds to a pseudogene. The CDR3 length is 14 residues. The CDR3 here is CVRSSPQGFPGYTF. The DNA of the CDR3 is TGTGTCAGAAGCTCACCCCAGGGCTTCCCTGGCTACACCTTC.

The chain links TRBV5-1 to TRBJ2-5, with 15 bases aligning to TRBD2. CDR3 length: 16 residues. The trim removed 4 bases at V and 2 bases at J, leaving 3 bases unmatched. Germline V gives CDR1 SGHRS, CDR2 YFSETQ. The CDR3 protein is CASSLGLAGGQETQYF. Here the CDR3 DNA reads TGCGCCAGCAGCCTCGGACTAGCGGGAGGGCAAGAGACCCAGTACTTC.

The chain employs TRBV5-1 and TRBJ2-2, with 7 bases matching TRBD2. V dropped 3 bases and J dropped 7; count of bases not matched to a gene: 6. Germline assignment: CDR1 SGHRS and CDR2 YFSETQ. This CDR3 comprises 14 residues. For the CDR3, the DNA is TGCGCCAGCAGCTCCGGACTAGTGGGCGGGGAGCTGTTTTTT. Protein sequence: CASSSGLVGGELFF. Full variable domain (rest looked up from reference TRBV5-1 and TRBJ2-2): KAGVTQTPRYLIKTRGQQVTLSCSPISGHRSVSWYQQTPGQGLQFLFEYFSETQRNKGNFPGRFSGRQFSNSRSEMNVSTLELGDSALYLCASSSGLVGGELFFGEGSRLTVL.

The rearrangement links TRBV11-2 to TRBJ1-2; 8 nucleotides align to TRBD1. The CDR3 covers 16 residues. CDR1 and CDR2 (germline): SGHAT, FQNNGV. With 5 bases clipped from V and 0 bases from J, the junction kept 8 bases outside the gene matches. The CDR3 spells CASSPIGQGTNYGYTF. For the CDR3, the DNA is TGTGCCAGCAGCCCAATCGGACAGGGTACTAACTATGGCTACACCTTC.

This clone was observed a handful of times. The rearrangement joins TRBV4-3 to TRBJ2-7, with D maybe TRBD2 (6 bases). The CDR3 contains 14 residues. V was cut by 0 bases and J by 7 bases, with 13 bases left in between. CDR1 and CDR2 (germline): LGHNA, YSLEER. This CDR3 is CASSQDGGTREQYF. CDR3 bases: TGCGCCAGCAGCCAAGATGGGGGGACCCGGGAGCAGTACTTC.

For the CDR3, the DNA is TGCGCCAGCAGCAAAGGACTAGTCGGGACTAGCGGGGGTCCTACGACAGATACGCAGTATTTT. It codes for CASSKGLVGTSGGPTTDTQYF. The chain recombines TRBV4-3 with TRBJ2-3; 14 bases agree with TRBD2. After removal of 5 bases from V and 3 bases from J, the junction contained 19 bases not matched to a gene. CDR1 is LGHNA and CDR2 is YSLEER in the germline V gene. The CDR3 has 21 amino acids.

The CDR3, as DNA: TGCGCCAGCACCGTAGCGGGATCAACCGGGGAGCTGTTTTTT. Amino acids: CASTVAGSTGELFF. The rearrangement uses TRBV10-2 and TRBJ2-2; 8 nucleotides match TRBD2. V lost 7 bases to trimming and J lost 5 bases; unmatched junction nucleotides: 6. The germline V gene encodes CDR1 WSHSY and CDR2 SAAADI. The CDR3 has 14 residues.

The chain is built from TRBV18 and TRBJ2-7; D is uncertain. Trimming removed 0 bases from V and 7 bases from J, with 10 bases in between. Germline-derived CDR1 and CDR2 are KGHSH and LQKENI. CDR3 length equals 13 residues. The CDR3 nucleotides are TGTGCCAGCTCACCACCCCTTCTGACTGAGCAGTACTTC. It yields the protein CASSPPLLTEQYF.

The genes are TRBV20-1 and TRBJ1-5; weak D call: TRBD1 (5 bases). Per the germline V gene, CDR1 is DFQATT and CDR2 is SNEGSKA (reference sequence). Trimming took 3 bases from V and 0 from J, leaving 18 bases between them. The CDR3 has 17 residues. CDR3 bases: TGCAGTGCTAGTAGTGGACAATTCCTATATAGCAATCAGCCCCAGCATTTT. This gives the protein CSASSGQFLYSNQPQHF.

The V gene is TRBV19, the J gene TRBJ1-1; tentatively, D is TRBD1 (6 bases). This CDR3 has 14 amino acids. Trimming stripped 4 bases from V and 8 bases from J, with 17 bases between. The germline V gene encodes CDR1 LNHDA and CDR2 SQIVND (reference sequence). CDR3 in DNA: TGTGCCAGTAGTAGAAGAGGGGGTCCCGCCGAAGCTTTCTTT. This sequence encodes CASSRRGGPAEAFF.

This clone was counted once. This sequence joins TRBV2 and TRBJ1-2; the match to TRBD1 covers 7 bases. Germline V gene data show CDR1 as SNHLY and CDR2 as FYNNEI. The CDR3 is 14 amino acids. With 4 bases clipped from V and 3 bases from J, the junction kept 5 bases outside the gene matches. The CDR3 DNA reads TGTGCCAGCAGTGCGACAGGGTTTGACTATGGCTACACCTTC. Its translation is CASSATGFDYGYTF.

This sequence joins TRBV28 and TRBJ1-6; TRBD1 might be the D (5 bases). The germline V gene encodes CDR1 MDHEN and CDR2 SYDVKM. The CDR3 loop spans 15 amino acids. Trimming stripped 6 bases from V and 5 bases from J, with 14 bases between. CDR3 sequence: CASRQAAGNNSPLHF. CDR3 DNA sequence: TGTGCCAGCAGACAGGCAGCGGGGAATAATTCACCCCTCCACTTT.

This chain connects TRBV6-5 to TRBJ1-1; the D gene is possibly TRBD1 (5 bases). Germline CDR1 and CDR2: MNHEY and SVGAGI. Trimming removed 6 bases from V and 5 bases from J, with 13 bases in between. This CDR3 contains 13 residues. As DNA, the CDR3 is TGTGCCAGCAGACCCGGACAAATAACTGAAGCTTTCTTT. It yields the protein CASRPGQITEAFF.

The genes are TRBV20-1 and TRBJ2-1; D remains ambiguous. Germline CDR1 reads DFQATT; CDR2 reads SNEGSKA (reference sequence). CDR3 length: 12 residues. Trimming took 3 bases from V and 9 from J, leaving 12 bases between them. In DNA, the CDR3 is TGCAGTGCTAGTGAAGGAGCCAGTGAGCAGTTCTTC. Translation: CSASEGASEQFF.

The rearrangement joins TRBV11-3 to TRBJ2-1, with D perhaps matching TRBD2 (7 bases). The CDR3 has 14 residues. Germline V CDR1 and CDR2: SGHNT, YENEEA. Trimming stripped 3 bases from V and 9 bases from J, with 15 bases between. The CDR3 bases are TGTGCCAGCAGCTTGGGTACGAGGGGGGGTGAGCAGTTCTTC. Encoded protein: CASSLGTRGGEQFF.

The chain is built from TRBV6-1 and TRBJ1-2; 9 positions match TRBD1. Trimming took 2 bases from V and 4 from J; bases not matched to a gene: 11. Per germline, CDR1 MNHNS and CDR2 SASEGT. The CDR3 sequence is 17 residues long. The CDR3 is CASSEITGGALGYGYTF. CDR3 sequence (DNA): TGTGCCAGCAGTGAAATAACAGGGGGCGCCCTGGGCTATGGCTACACCTTC.

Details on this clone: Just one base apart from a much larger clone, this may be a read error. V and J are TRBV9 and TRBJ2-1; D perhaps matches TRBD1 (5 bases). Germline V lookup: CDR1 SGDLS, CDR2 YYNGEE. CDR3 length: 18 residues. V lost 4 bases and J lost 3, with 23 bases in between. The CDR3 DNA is TGTGCCAGCAGCACTACCCAGCGAAGCGTAGGGGTCTACAATGAGCAGTTCTTC. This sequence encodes CASSTTQRSVGVYNEQFF.

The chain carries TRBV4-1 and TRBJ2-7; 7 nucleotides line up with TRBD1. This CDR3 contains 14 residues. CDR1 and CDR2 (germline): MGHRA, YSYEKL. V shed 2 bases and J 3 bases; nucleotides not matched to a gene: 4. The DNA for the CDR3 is TGCGCCAGCAGCCAACTGACAGGGTTCTACGAGCAGTACTTC. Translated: CASSQLTGFYEQYF.

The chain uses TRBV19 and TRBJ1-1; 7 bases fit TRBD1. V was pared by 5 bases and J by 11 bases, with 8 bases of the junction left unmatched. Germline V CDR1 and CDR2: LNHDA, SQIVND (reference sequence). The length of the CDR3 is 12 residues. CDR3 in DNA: TGTGCCAGTAGTGCGCGGACAGGCGCGGCTTTCTTT. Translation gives CASSARTGAAFF.